The source of this TCR beta chain is a study of cytomegalovirus exposure and HLA in healthy donors. The CDR3 is made up of 14 amino acids. Trimming shortened V by 0 bases and J by 8 bases, and 14 bases separated the two germline ends. The germline CDR1 and CDR2 sequences are SGDLS and YYNGEE. From the roughly 120-subject validation cohort, which was separate from the roughly 620-subject first cohort, the donors were drawn. The table came from immunoSEQ multiplex PCR; TCRdb's copy has only in-frame clones and leaves some out. The sample has about 160,000 clones; roughly 80% are singletons. The chain recombines TRBV9 with TRBJ1-2; possible D gene TRBD1, 6 bases. The sequence was obtained from a man in his thirties or forties in good health and CMV-seropositive. Sample: PBMCs. Written as DNA, the CDR3 is TGTGCCAGCAGCGTAGGTCCGGGGACACAAGGCTACACCTTC. Translated: CASSVGPGTQGYTF.